Listed here is a single T cell receptor (beta chain). This record belongs to a study of PD-1 blockade in mismatch repair-deficient tumors. Study at large: Patients had roughly twelve mismatch repair-deficient cancer types, all previously treated and progressing.

All patients were mismatch repair deficient, assessed by either PCR or immunohistochemistry. TCRdb's copy holds only in-frame clones and misses some; the assay was immunoSEQ multiplex PCR. The table shows about 60,000 clones, with around 89% occurring only once. Specimen: peripheral blood, collected 52 weeks after starting pembrolizumab. This receptor was identified in an adult with mismatch repair-deficient cancer.

CDR3 coding DNA: TGCGCCAGCAACAACGCAGGACGTAACTATGGCTACACCTTC. It specifies CASNNAGRNYGYTF. The gene calls are TRBV5-1 and TRBJ1-2; D is ambiguous. The ends were cut back, 6 bases at V and 1 base at J, with 13 bases in the middle. CDR1 is SGHRS, CDR2 YFSETQ, per germline. This CDR3 is built from 14 residues.